Shown below are 20 T cell receptor beta chains from a single sample sequenced in a study of early T cells in non-severe SARS-CoV-2 infection (TCRdb year 2021). Libraries came from 5' RACE. The sequencer listed for this sample is NextSeq 500. TCRdb reprocessing: public reads trimmed at Q25 with fastp, clones called with MiXCR, in-frame beta chains kept. CDR3 protein sequences are deduplicated, and each keeps its most common genes and DNA. This sample has over 95,000 distinct CDR3 sequences in its table, and approximately 16% of those were observed once. Clones ranked in the top ten supply over 0.95% of the sample. The sample comprised whole blood. The receptors were gathered from an adult who was a healthcare worker with PCR-confirmed SARS-CoV-2 infection or an uninfected control (not recorded which).

A few counts support this clonotype. The chain combines TRBV11-2 with TRBJ1-1; D uncertain. V lost 7 bases, J lost 4 bases, and 16 bases lay in between. Germline V CDR1 and CDR2: SGHAT, FQNNGV. The CDR3 is 14 residues long. The CDR3 reads CASTPGGGSTEAFF. CDR3 nucleotides: TGTGCCAGCACCCCGGGCGGCGGGTCCACTGAAGCTTTCTTT.

This clonotype appeared a few times. The CDR3 sequence: CASGTLELFF. CDR3 nucleotides: TGTGCCAGCGGCACGCTCGAGCTGTTTTTT. The rearrangement links TRBV3-1 to TRBJ2-2; D uncertain. The V end was cut by 8 bases, the J end by 11 bases, with 9 bases between. Germline V gives CDR1 LGHDT, CDR2 YNNKEL (reference sequence). The CDR3 sequence is 10 residues long. Using reference TRBV3-1 and TRBJ2-2 for the parts outside the CDR3, the full variable domain is DTAVSQTPKYLVTQMGNDKSIKCEQNLGHDTMYWYKQDSKKFLKIMFSYNNKELIINETVPNRFSPKSPDKAHLNLHINSLELGDSAVYFCASGTLELFFGEGSRLTVL.

This clonotype was seen ten or more times. The genes are TRBV28 and TRBJ1-2; D is undetermined. The CDR3 covers 12 residues. Trimming took off 3 bases at V and 7 bases at J, with 9 bases between the two ends. Germline V lookup: CDR1 MDHEN, CDR2 SYDVKM. The CDR3 reads CASSFSGLGYTF. Written as DNA, the CDR3 is TGTGCCAGCAGTTTCTCCGGGCTTGGCTACACCTTC.

The sample holds a few counts of this clonotype. This rearrangement joins TRBV4-3 to TRBJ2-7; 7 nucleotides match TRBD1. CDR3 length: 14 residues. CDR1 LGHNA and CDR2 YSLEER come from the germline V gene. V shed 0 bases, J shed 6 bases, and the junction held 5 bases outside the gene matches. The CDR3 DNA is TGCGCCAGCAGCCAAGATCGGACAGGTCCCGAGCAGTACTTC. The encoded protein is CASSQDRTGPEQYF.

The CDR3 is CASSIKGAQNYGYTF. CDR3 nucleotides: TGTGCCAGTAGTATAAAGGGGGCGCAAAACTATGGCTACACCTTC. The rearrangement joins TRBV19 to TRBJ1-2; 7 bases fit TRBD1. CDR1 and CDR2 (germline): LNHDA, SQIVND (reference sequence). The V and J ends lost 2 bases and 2 bases, in that order; junction bases with no gene match: 5. This CDR3 is built from 15 residues.

V gene TRBV11-2 combines with J gene TRBJ2-5; a possible D gene is TRBD1 (6 bases). This CDR3 has 16 residues. Germline V gene lookup returns CDR1 SGHAT and CDR2 FQNNGV. V dropped 1 base and J dropped 0 bases, with 12 bases sitting between them. This CDR3 is CASSLVRDTNQETQYF. The CDR3 nucleotides read TGTGCCAGCAGCTTAGTCCGGGACACGAACCAAGAGACCCAGTACTTC.

This clonotype has more than one count but fewer than ten. The chain carries TRBV19 and TRBJ2-4; the match to TRBD1 covers 9 bases. Germline lookup yields CDR1 LNHDA and CDR2 SQIVND (reference sequence). The CDR3 length is 16 residues. The ends lost 4 bases at V and 0 bases at J; junction bases unmatched: 4. The CDR3 region has the DNA TGTGCCAGTAGTAAGGGACAGGGTTTAGCCAAAAACATTCAGTACTTC. Translated, it gives CASSKGQGLAKNIQYF.

The rearrangement joins TRBV7-9 to TRBJ2-7; 9 positions match TRBD1. This CDR3 has 14 amino acids. Trimming took 5 bases from V and 2 from J; bases not matched to a gene: 4. Germline CDR1 SEHNR, CDR2 FQNEAQ (reference sequence). The chain's CDR3 is CASSTRDRAYEQYF. CDR3 nucleotide sequence: TGTGCCAGCAGCACTCGGGACAGGGCCTACGAGCAGTACTTC.

The rearrangement links TRBV9 to TRBJ1-2; weak D call: TRBD1 (5 bases). CDR1 and CDR2 (germline): SGDLS, YYNGEE. The V and J ends lost 3 bases and 4 bases respectively, with 13 bases between them. This CDR3 region has 14 residues. CDR3 nucleotide sequence: TGTGCCAGCAGCGCCCTGGACACTTTCTATGGCTACACCTTC. This translates into CASSALDTFYGYTF. Looking up the rest from reference TRBV9 and TRBJ1-2 gives the full variable domain: DSGVTQTPKHLITATGQRVTLRCSPRSGDLSVYWYQQSLDQGLQFLIQYYNGEERAKGNILERFSAQQFPDLHSELNLSSLELGDSALYFCASSALDTFYGYTFGSGTRLTVV.

The chain links TRBV30 to TRBJ1-2; D may be TRBD1 (5 bases). The CDR3 loop spans 15 amino acids. V was trimmed by 1 base and J by 4 bases, leaving 16 bases between them. Germline CDR1 reads GTSNPN; CDR2 reads SVGIG (reference sequence). CDR3 coding DNA: TGTGCCTGGAGTGGAGGCAGGGCGGTGATCTATGGCTACACCTTC. Residues: CAWSGGRAVIYGYTF. Complete variable domain (other parts from reference TRBV30 and TRBJ1-2): SQTIHQWPATLVQPVGSPLSLECTVEGTSNPNLYWYRQAAGRGLQLLFYSVGIGQISSEVPQNLSASRPQDRQFILSSKKLLLSDSGFYLCAWSGGRAVIYGYTFGSGTRLTVV.

This clonotype has a handful of counts. This chain uses TRBV19 with TRBJ1-5; TRBD1 matches at 8 bases. Germline trimming cut 5 bases from V and 7 bases from J; bases unmatched to any gene: 7. Germline V gene sequence: CDR1 LNHDA, CDR2 SQIVND (reference sequence). The CDR3 totals 14 residues. CDR3 nucleotides: TGTGCCAGTAGTTTCGACAGGGGAGGACAGCCCCAGCATTTT. Translating gives CASSFDRGGQPQHF.

The CDR3 is CASSSIDGGRKLFF. In DNA, the CDR3 is TGTGCCAGCAGCTCTATCGATGGGGGGCGGAAACTGTTTTTT. The chain joins TRBV11-2 to TRBJ1-4, with D possibly matching TRBD1 (6 bases). Germline CDR1 and CDR2: SGHAT and FQNNGV. Trimming removed 4 bases at V and 11 bases at J, with 17 bases between. This CDR3 contains 14 residues.

This clonotype was counted ten times or more. The chain has TRBV11-2 and TRBJ2-3, with D tentatively TRBD1 (6 bases). V shed 4 bases and J shed 0 bases, with 20 bases lying between them. This CDR3 is built from 18 residues. The germline V gene has CDR1 SGHAT and CDR2 FQNNGV. The CDR3 DNA reads as TGTGCCAGCAGCTCGAGGGACAAACTCGGATCTAGCACAGATACGCAGTATTTT. Protein: CASSSRDKLGSSTDTQYF.

This chain joins TRBV29-1 and TRBJ1-1, with D possibly being TRBD1 (6 bases). Trimming took off 6 bases at V and 0 bases at J, with 14 bases between the two ends. The CDR3 length is 14 residues. CDR1 is SQVTM and CDR2 is ANQGSEA in the germline V gene. In nucleotides, the CDR3 is TGCAGCGTCGGAGGGACACTTCTGAACACTGAAGCTTTCTTT. Residues: CSVGGTLLNTEAFF.

In its sample, this clonotype was seen a few times. This chain links TRBV29-1 with TRBJ1-1, with D tentatively TRBD1 (5 bases). CDR3 length equals 13 residues. Germline CDR1 SQVTM, CDR2 ANQGSEA. V lost 7 bases and J 4 bases, leaving 16 bases between the germline ends. CDR3 DNA: TGCAGCGGATCAGGGACGCGATCCACTGAAGCTTTCTTT. Its protein is CSGSGTRSTEAFF.

This clonotype was seen only a few times. The chain couples TRBV6-5 to TRBJ1-5; no clear D. Germline V CDR1 and CDR2: MNHEY, SVGAGI. With 6 bases removed from V and 4 bases from J, the gap between germline ends came to 10 bases. The CDR3 is made up of 13 amino acids. CDR3 DNA sequence: TGTGCCAGCAGAGCGACTAGGAATCAGCCCCAGCATTTT. As protein: CASRATRNQPQHF.

This clonotype has just a few counts. This chain connects TRBV18 to TRBJ1-1; a possible D gene is TRBD1 (5 bases). Germline V gene lookup returns CDR1 KGHSH and CDR2 LQKENI. Trimming took off 5 bases at V and 2 bases at J, with 9 bases between the two ends. The CDR3 sequence is 13 residues long. The CDR3 DNA reads TGTGCCAGCTCAGGACGGGACAACACTGAAGCTTTCTTT. The encoded protein is CASSGRDNTEAFF.

This clonotype was detected a few times. The chain carries TRBV28 and TRBJ1-4, with D uncertain. Germline-derived CDR1 and CDR2 are MDHEN and SYDVKM. V lost 4 bases and J lost 4, with 16 bases in between. This CDR3 is built from 16 residues. This CDR3 is CASSSRVSRGNEKLFF. CDR3 in DNA: TGTGCCAGCAGTTCCCGGGTTTCCCGTGGTAATGAAAAACTGTTTTTT.

This clonotype appeared many times. This CDR3 reads CASSRTANTEAFF. CDR3 nucleotides: TGTGCCAGCAGTAGGACAGCGAACACTGAAGCTTTCTTT. The chain is built from TRBV14 and TRBJ1-1, with a weak D call TRBD1 (6 bases). The V end was cut by 6 bases, the J end by 1 base, with 9 bases between. The CDR3 runs 13 residues. Germline V lookup: CDR1 SGHDN, CDR2 FVKESK.

This clonotype was recorded at least ten times. The rearrangement joins TRBV28 to TRBJ2-7; 14 bases are a match to TRBD2. Per the germline V gene, CDR1 is MDHEN and CDR2 is SYDVKM. The J segment lost 7 bases and the V segment lost 4 bases, leaving 9 bases of the junction unmatched. The CDR3 spans 16 residues. This CDR3 reads CASSSPTSGRAREQYF. The CDR3 nucleotides are TGTGCCAGCAGTTCACCGACTAGCGGGAGGGCTCGGGAGCAGTACTTC.